The 14 T cell receptor beta chains below come from one sample, sequenced in a study of regulatory T cells in long-lasting Graves disease. Relying on iRepertoire HTBI primers and Arm-PCR of CDR3 regions, the team built TCR beta libraries. Each CDR3 protein is one row after TCRdb ran MiXCR on the multiplex PCR reads. This sample has roughly 250,000 distinct CDR3 sequences, with 15% to 20% found just once. Regarding time point: newly diagnosed GD, antithyroid drugs for less than 3 months. RNA from PBMCs was the source of the TCR library. This same sample was also part of a study on T cells in Graves' hyperthyroidism and ophthalmopathy.

This specimen was peripheral blood mononuclear cells (PBMCs), taken at new diagnosis, from a patient treated with antithyroid drugs. These receptors were obtained from a woman in her twenties or thirties with Graves disease.

This clonotype was detected ten times or more. The chain joins TRBV9 to TRBJ2-5; 8 bases are shared with TRBD2. Germline V gene lookup returns CDR1 SGDLS and CDR2 YYNGEE. Trimming removed 0 bases from V and 2 bases from J; junction bases left unmatched: 9. The CDR3 spans 17 residues. The CDR3 spells CASSVGGRGGGQETQYF. CDR3 DNA: TGTGCCAGCAGCGTAGGAGGCCGGGGGGGGGGACAAGAGACCCAGTACTTC.

CDR3 DNA sequence: TGTGCCAGCAGCGCGGGAACAGTAAAATCGGCCGGGGGCCAGTACTTC. The encoded protein is CASSAGTVKSAGGQYF. The rearrangement joins TRBV9 to TRBJ2-5, with D maybe TRBD2 (6 bases). Germline CDR1 reads SGDLS; CDR2 reads YYNGEE. The ends were cut back, 3 bases at V and 10 bases at J, with 25 bases in the middle. The CDR3 is made up of 16 amino acids. Together with reference TRBV9 and TRBJ2-5, the CDR3 gives the full variable domain: DSGVTQTPKHLITATGQRVTLRCSPRSGDLSVYWYQQSLDQGLQFLIQYYNGEERAKGNILERFSAQQFPDLHSELNLSSLELGDSALYFCASSAGTVKSAGGQYFGPGTRLLVL.

This clonotype was observed at least ten times. The genes are TRBV19 and TRBJ1-2; D gene unclear. Between the trimmed V and J ends, which lost 1 base and 2 bases, there was a span of 11 bases. Germline-derived CDR1 and CDR2 are LNHDA and SQIVND (reference sequence). CDR3 length equals 15 residues. The CDR3 region is CASSIGGELNYGYTF. The CDR3 coding sequence is TGTGCCAGTAGTATAGGAGGCGAACTCAACTATGGCTACACCTTC.

The table lists this clonotype with many counts. V is TRBV24-1 and J is TRBJ2-1; D gene uncertain. This CDR3 is built from 13 residues. Germline assignment: CDR1 KGHDR and CDR2 SFDVKD. V was clipped by 4 bases and J by 7 bases, with 10 bases between them. CDR3 DNA: TGTGCCACCAGTGACTCGGGCAGTAATGAGCAGTTCTTC. Residues: CATSDSGSNEQFF.

This clonotype appeared a few times. The genes are TRBV6-1 and TRBJ2-1; D tentatively fits TRBD1 or TRBD2 (5 bases each). CDR3 length: 13 amino acids. Germline V lookup: CDR1 MNHNS, CDR2 SASEGT. V lost 8 bases, J lost 3 bases, and 11 bases lay in between. CDR3 coding DNA: TGTGCCAGCTGCGAGGGGAACTACAATGAGCAGTTCTTC. Translated, it gives CASCEGNYNEQFF.

This clonotype has a count of ten or more. The V call is TRBV20-1, the J call TRBJ1-4; 11 bases fit TRBD1. Germline values: CDR1 DFQATT, CDR2 SNEGSKA (reference sequence). V gave up 6 bases and J gave up 3 bases; unmatched junction bases: 9. CDR3 length: 16 residues. This CDR3 reads CSAKGTGGRANEKLFF. In DNA, the CDR3 is TGCAGTGCCAAAGGGACAGGGGGACGGGCTAATGAAAAACTGTTTTTT.

This clonotype came up a few times. CDR3 sequence: CASSLGRGGQDEQFF. The DNA of the CDR3 is TGTGCCAGCAGTTTGGGGCGGGGGGGCCAGGATGAGCAGTTCTTC. The genes are TRBV12-3 or TRBV12-4 and TRBJ2-1; 9 bases map to TRBD2. V gave up 3 bases and J gave up 8 bases; unmatched junction bases: 8. The CDR3 totals 15 residues.

The V and J genes are TRBV28 and TRBJ2-7; D ambiguous. The germline V and J ends were trimmed by 1 base and 4 bases, with 11 bases remaining between them. The CDR3 runs to 14 residues. Per germline, CDR1 MDHEN and CDR2 SYDVKM. The chain's CDR3 is CASSLLWSIYEQYF. As DNA, the CDR3 is TGTGCCAGCAGTTTATTATGGTCGATTTACGAGCAGTACTTC.

At least ten counts were recorded for this clonotype. V and J are TRBV20-1 and TRBJ2-5, with 7 bases fitting TRBD2. The trim removed 3 bases at V and 1 base at J, leaving 2 bases unmatched. The CDR3 consists of 13 residues. Germline V gives CDR1 DFQATT, CDR2 SNEGSKA (reference sequence). This CDR3 is CSASGGTQETQYF. The CDR3 DNA reads TGCAGTGCTAGCGGGGGGACCCAAGAGACCCAGTACTTC.

Regarding this clonotype: A clone one base away is much larger, so this may be a read error. The V and J genes are TRBV2 and TRBJ1-3; TRBD1 might be the D (5 bases). This CDR3 spans 15 amino acids. Germline V gives CDR1 SNHLY, CDR2 FYNNEI. The CDR3 region has the DNA TGTGCCGGCAGCTTCTCAGCAGGGAGCGGAAACACCATATATTTT. Protein product: CAGSFSAGSGNTIYF.

This chain connects TRBV6-2 or TRBV6-3 to TRBJ1-2; D uncertain. Trimming pared 6 bases from V and 0 bases from J, leaving 8 bases between. In germline, CDR1 is MNHEY, CDR2 SVGEGT. The CDR3 is 13 amino acids. The DNA of the CDR3 is TGTGCCAGCAGGCAGACGTCTAACTATGGCTACACCTTC. Its protein is CASRQTSNYGYTF.

This clonotype has ten or more counts. V usage is TRBV12-3 or TRBV12-4 and J usage is TRBJ1-5; D is unclear. V was trimmed by 7 bases and J by 7 bases, leaving 20 bases between them. This CDR3 contains 15 residues. CDR3 amino acids: CASKLGRNTGQPQHF. Here the CDR3 DNA reads TGTGCCAGCAAGTTGGGAAGGAACACGGGGCAGCCCCAGCATTTT.

The table lists this clonotype with many counts. This sequence joins TRBV7-2 and TRBJ2-4; TRBD1 matches 11 bases. The CDR3 loop spans 15 amino acids. V lost 6 bases and J lost 3; bases outside the gene matches: 4. From germline, CDR1 is SGHTA and CDR2 FQGNSA. In DNA form, the CDR3 reads TGTGCCAGCAGGACCGGGACAGGGGGCAAAAACATTCAGTACTTC. It specifies CASRTGTGGKNIQYF.

This clonotype has ten or more counts. The CDR3 sequence is CASSFTERQGIHEQYF. The CDR3 DNA sequence: TGTGCCAGCAGCTTTACCGAAAGACAGGGGATCCACGAGCAGTACTTC. V usage is TRBV11-2 and J usage is TRBJ2-7, with 8 bases aligning to TRBD1. The CDR3 covers 16 residues. Trimming at V came to 3 bases and at J to 5 bases, leaving 12 bases not matched to a gene. CDR1 and CDR2 from the germline V gene are SGHAT and FQNNGV.